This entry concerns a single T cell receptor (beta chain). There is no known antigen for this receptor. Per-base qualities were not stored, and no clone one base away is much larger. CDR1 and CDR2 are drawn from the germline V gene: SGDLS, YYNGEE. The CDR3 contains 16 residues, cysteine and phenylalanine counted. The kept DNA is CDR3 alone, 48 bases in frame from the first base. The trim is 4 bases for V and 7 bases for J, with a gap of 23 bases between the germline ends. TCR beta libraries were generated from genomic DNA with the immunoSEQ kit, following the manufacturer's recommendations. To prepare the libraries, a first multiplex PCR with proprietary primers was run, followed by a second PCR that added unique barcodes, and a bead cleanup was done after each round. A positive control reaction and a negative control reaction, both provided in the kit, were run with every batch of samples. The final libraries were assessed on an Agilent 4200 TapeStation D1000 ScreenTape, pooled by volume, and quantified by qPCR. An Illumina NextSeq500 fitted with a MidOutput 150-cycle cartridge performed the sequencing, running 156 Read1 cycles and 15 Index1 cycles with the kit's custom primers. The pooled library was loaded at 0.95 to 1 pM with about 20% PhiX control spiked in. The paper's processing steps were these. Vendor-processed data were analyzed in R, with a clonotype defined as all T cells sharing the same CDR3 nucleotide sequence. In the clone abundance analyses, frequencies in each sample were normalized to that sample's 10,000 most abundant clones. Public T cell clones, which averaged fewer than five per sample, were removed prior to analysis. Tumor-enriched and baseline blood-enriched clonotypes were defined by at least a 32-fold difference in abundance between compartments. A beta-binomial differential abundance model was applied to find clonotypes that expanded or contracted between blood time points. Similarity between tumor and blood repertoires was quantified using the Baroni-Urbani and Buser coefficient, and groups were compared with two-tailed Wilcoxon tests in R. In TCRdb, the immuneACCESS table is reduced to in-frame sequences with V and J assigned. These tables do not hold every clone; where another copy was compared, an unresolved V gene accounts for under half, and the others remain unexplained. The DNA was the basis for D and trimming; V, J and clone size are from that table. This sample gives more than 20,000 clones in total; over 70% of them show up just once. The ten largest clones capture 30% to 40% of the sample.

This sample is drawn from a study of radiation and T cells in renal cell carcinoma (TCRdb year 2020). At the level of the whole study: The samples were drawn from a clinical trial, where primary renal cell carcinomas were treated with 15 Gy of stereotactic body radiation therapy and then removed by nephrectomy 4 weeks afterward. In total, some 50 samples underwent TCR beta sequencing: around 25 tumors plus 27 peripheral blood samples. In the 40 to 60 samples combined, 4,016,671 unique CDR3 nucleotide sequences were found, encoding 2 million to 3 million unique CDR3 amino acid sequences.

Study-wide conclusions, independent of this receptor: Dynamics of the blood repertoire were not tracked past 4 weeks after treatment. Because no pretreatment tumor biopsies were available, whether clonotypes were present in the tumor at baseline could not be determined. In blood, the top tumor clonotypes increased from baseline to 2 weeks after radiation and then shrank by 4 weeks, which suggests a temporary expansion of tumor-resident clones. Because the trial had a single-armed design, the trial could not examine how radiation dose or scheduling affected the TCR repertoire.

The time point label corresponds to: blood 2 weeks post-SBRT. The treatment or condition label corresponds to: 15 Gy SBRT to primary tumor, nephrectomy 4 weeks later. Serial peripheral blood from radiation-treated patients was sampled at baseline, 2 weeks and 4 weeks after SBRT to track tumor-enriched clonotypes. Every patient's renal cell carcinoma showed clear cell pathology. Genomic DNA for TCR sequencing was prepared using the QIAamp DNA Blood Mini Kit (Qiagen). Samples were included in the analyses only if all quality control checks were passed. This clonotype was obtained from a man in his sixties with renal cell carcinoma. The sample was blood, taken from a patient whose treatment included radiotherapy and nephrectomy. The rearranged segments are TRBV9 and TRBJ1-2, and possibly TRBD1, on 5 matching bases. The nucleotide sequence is TGTGCCAGCAGCCTTTCTTCGGGGGGAAGGGTGTTTGGCTACACCTTC. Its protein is CASSLSSGGRVFGYTF.